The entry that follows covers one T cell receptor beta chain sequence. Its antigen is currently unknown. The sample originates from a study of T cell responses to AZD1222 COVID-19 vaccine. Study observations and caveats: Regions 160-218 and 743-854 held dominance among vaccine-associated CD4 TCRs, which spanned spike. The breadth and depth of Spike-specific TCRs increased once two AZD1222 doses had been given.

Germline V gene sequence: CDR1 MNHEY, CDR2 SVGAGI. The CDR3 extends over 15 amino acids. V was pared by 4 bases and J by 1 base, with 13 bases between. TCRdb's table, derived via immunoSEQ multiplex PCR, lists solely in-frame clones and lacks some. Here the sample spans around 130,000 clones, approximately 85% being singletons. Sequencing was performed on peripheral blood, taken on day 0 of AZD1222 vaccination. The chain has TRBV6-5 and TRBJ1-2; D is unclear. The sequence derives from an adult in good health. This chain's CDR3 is CASSLDPASNYGYTF. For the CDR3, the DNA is TGTGCCAGCAGTTTGGACCCCGCTAGTAACTATGGCTACACCTTC.